Reported below is one TCR beta chain. Time point specified: new active TB diagnosis, blood taken before or within 7 days of starting treatment. Positive smear microscopy and/or M. tuberculosis culture confirmed active disease. This record belongs to a study of T cells in tuberculosis. Profiling relied on immunoSEQ multiplex PCR, and the TCRdb table lists in-frame clones only, not all of them. Among about 30,000 clones listed, 92% were seen once. V gave up 3 bases and J gave up 6 bases; unmatched junction bases: 10. The CDR3 contains 16 residues. Germline V gene data show CDR1 as SGHRS and CDR2 as YFSETQ.

The sequence was collected from an adult with tuberculosis. The genes are TRBV5-1 and TRBJ2-2, with 8 bases identical to TRBD1. The source was PBMCs, collected at tuberculosis diagnosis. This chain's CDR3 is CASSSLGQGAAGELFF. The CDR3 nucleotides are TGCGCCAGCAGCTCCCTGGGGCAGGGGGCCGCCGGGGAGCTGTTTTTT.